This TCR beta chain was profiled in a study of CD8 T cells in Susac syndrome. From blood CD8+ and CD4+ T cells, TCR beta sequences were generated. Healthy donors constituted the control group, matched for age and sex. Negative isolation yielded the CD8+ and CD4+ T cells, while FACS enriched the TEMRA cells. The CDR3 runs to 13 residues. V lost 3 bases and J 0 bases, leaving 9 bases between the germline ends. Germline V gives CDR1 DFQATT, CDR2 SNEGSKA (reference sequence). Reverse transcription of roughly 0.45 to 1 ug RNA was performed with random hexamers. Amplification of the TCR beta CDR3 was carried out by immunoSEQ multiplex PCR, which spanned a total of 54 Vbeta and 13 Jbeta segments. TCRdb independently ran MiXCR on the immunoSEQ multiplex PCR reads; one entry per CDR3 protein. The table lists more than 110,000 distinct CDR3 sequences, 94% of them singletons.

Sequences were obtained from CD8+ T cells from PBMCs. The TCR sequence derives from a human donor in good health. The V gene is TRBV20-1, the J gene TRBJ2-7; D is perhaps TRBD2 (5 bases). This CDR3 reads CSASGESSYEQYF. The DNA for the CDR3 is TGCAGTGCTAGCGGGGAGAGCTCCTACGAGCAGTACTTC.